This TCR beta chain was captured by sequencing in a study of blood T cells in healthy people across ages. Regarding the study as a whole: PBMCs that were unsorted prevented a conclusive naive versus antigen-experienced comparison. For the donors, CMV status was unknown and possibly confounded expanded clonotype changes.

Combining a sample-barcoded 5' primer with a J-beta primer mix, a second PCR ran for about 6 to 11 cycles. TCRdb re-analysed the 5' RACE reads in MiXCR, keeping a single row per CDR3 protein. The sample lists over a million distinct CDR3 sequences, around 45% occurring once. Donors gave around 10 milliliters of peripheral blood apiece. Every sample yielded at least 6.5 million isolated PBMCs. Trimming left V 5 bases short and J 1 base short, with 8 bases between. Germline-derived CDR1 and CDR2 are SEHNR and FQNEAQ (reference sequence). The CDR3 totals 13 residues. There are a few counts of this clonotype. The target antigen is unknown. This sequence may be a read error, since a much larger clone differs from it by one base.

This receptor was identified in an older woman in good health. Input material: blood. The chain joins TRBV7-9 to TRBJ1-1; D gene ambiguous. CDR3 residues: CASSVDRNTEAFF. The CDR3 region has the DNA TGTGCCAGCAGCGTAGATAGGAACACTGAAGCTTTCTTT.